The source of this TCR beta chain is a study of cytomegalovirus exposure and HLA in healthy donors. The data were produced by immunoSEQ multiplex PCR, yet TCRdb's version contains in-frame clones alone and is incomplete. The table has about 130,000 clones, just under 85% seen once. The sequenced material came from PBMCs. This clonotype was obtained from a man aged 25 to 40 in good health and CMV-seropositive.

CDR3 loop: CASSYGQGVNTEAFF. In nucleotides, the CDR3 is TGTGCCAGCAGTTATGGACAGGGGGTGAACACTGAAGCTTTCTTT. J is TRBJ1-1 and V is TRBV6-5; 10 positions match TRBD1. The germline V gene has CDR1 MNHEY and CDR2 SVGAGI. This CDR3 has 15 residues. Trimming took 3 bases from V and 0 from J; bases not matched to a gene: 1.